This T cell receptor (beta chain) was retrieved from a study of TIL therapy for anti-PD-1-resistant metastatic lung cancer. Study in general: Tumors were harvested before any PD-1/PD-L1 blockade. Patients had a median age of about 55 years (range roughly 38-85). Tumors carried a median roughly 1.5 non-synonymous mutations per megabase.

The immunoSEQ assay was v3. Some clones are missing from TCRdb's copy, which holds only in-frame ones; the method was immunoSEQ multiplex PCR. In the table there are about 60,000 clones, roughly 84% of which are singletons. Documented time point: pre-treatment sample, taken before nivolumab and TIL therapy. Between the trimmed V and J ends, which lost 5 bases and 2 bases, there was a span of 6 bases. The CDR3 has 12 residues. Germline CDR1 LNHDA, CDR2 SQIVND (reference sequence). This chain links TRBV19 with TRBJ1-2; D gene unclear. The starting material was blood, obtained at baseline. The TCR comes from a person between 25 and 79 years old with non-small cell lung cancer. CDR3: CASSWQNYGYTF. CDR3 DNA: TGTGCCAGTAGTTGGCAAAACTATGGCTACACCTTC.